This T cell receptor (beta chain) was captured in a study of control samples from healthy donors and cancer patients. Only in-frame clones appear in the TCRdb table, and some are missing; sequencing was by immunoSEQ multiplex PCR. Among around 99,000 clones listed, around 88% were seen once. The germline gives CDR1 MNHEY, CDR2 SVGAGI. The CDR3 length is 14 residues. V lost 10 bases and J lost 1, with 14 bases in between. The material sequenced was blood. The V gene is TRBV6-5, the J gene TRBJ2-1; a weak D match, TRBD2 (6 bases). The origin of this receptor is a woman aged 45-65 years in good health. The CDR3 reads CATRAGTSYNEQFF. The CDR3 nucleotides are TGTGCCACCCGGGCGGGAACTTCCTACAATGAGCAGTTCTTC.